This is a list of T cell receptor beta chains from one sample in a study of blood T cell repertoires in COVID-19. Sequencing was performed with immunoSEQ multiplex PCR; in TCRdb, only in-frame clones are kept and a portion is missing. The sample holds almost 90,000 clones; less than 95% are singletons and the top ten take 5% to 7%. The sequencing input was peripheral blood. All receptors come from a young man with COVID-19, enrolled during active disease. Each CDR3 is given with its conserved first and last residue. The order of the fields is CDR3 DNA, CDR3 protein, J gene, clone size, V gene, D gene. A D gene is named only where the DNA matches it firmly. Size tells how often a clone was seen (once, few, many) or the class of an expanded clone, and some rows leave it out.

CDR3nt: TGTGCCAGCAGTTGGGACAGGGAGAACTATAATTCACCCCTCCACTTT
CDR3aa: CASSWDRENYNSPLHF
j_gene: TRBJ1-6
abundance: -
v_gene: TRBV2
d_gene: TRBD1

CDR3nt: TGCGCCAGCAGTTACAGGGCGTCCTACAATGAGCAGTTCTTC
CDR3aa: CASSYRASYNEQFF
j_gene: TRBJ2-1
abundance: -
v_gene: TRBV23-1
d_gene: -

CDR3nt: TGTGCCACCAGCAGGGACAGGGACTTAAACTATGGCTACACCTTC
CDR3aa: CATSRDRDLNYGYTF
j_gene: TRBJ1-2
abundance: -
v_gene: TRBV15
d_gene: TRBD1

CDR3nt: TGTGCCAGTAGTTTAGGACTAGCGGGAGTTGGAGAGACCCAGTACTTC
CDR3aa: CASSLGLAGVGETQYF
j_gene: TRBJ2-5
abundance: -
v_gene: TRBV19
d_gene: TRBD2

CDR3nt: TGTGCCAGCAGTGTTAGCGGACCTAACTATGGCTACACCTTC
CDR3aa: CASSVSGPNYGYTF
j_gene: TRBJ1-2
abundance: -
v_gene: TRBV2
d_gene: -

CDR3nt: TGCGCCAGCAGCCAAGATCCGGGAAGGGGGCTTTACGAGCAGTACTTC
CDR3aa: CASSQDPGRGLYEQYF
j_gene: TRBJ2-7
abundance: -
v_gene: TRBV4-1
d_gene: TRBD1

CDR3nt: TGTGCCAGCAGCCCGATTGGGAGCTACGAGCAGTACTTC
CDR3aa: CASSPIGSYEQYF
j_gene: TRBJ2-7
abundance: once
v_gene: TRBV14
d_gene: -

CDR3nt: TGTGCCAGTCGGGCGGGAGGGGACACCGGGGAGCTGTTTTTT
CDR3aa: CASRAGGDTGELFF
j_gene: TRBJ2-2
abundance: -
v_gene: TRBV11-3
d_gene: TRBD2

CDR3nt: TGTGCCAGCAGCGTAGGGGAGGTGGGTTCACCCCTCCACTTT
CDR3aa: CASSVGEVGSPLHF
j_gene: TRBJ1-6
abundance: few
v_gene: TRBV9
d_gene: -

CDR3nt: TGTGCCAGCAGCTTAGCGATCGGACAGCTATATGGCTACACCTTC
CDR3aa: CASSLAIGQLYGYTF
j_gene: TRBJ1-2
abundance: -
v_gene: TRBV7-2
d_gene: -

CDR3nt: TGTGCCAGCAGCCTTCGTGGAGGCACCTACGAGCAGTACTTC
CDR3aa: CASSLRGGTYEQYF
j_gene: TRBJ2-7
abundance: -
v_gene: TRBV11-3
d_gene: -

CDR3nt: TGTGCCAGCAGTTACTCGACTAGCGCCAACTACGAGCAGTACTTC
CDR3aa: CASSYSTSANYEQYF
j_gene: TRBJ2-7
abundance: -
v_gene: TRBV6-6
d_gene: TRBD2

CDR3nt: TGTGCCAGCACTCAGAGGGGGCTAGTGAACACTGAAGCTTTCTTT
CDR3aa: CASTQRGLVNTEAFF
j_gene: TRBJ1-1
abundance: -
v_gene: TRBV28
d_gene: TRBD1

CDR3nt: TGTGCCACCCTGACTAGCGGAGCCTACGAGCAGTACTTC
CDR3aa: CATLTSGAYEQYF
j_gene: TRBJ2-7
abundance: -
v_gene: TRBV28
d_gene: TRBD2

CDR3nt: TGTGCCACACAGGGGGGCACCTACGAGCAGTACTTC
CDR3aa: CATQGGTYEQYF
j_gene: TRBJ2-7
abundance: -
v_gene: TRBV24-1
d_gene: TRBD1

CDR3nt: TGTGCCAGCAGTTTTCAGGGAACCGATGGCTACACCTTC
CDR3aa: CASSFQGTDGYTF
j_gene: TRBJ1-2
abundance: -
v_gene: TRBV27
d_gene: -

CDR3nt: TGCGCCAGCAGCTTGGGGGACAGGGTCCCCTACGAGCAGTACTTC
CDR3aa: CASSLGDRVPYEQYF
j_gene: TRBJ2-7
abundance: -
v_gene: TRBV5-1
d_gene: TRBD1

CDR3nt: TGTGCCTGGTCGGACAGTAACAATCAGCCCCAGCATTTT
CDR3aa: CAWSDSNNQPQHF
j_gene: TRBJ1-5
abundance: -
v_gene: TRBV30
d_gene: -

CDR3nt: TGTGCCAGCAGTTACTCGGGCGGGAGGATGGAGCAGTACTTC
CDR3aa: CASSYSGGRMEQYF
j_gene: TRBJ2-7
abundance: -
v_gene: TRBV6-2/TRBV6-3
d_gene: TRBD2

CDR3nt: TGTGCCAGCACCATGGTGGGGGGCACTGAAGCTTTCTTT
CDR3aa: CASTMVGGTEAFF
j_gene: TRBJ1-1
abundance: -
v_gene: TRBV12-3/TRBV12-4
d_gene: -

CDR3nt: TGTGCCATCAGTGGGGAGCTGCTCCTCTTCTCCTACGAGCAGTACTTC
CDR3aa: CAISGELLLFSYEQYF
j_gene: TRBJ2-7
abundance: -
v_gene: TRBV10-3
d_gene: -

CDR3nt: TGCGCCAGCAGCTTGGCCGTCACCGGGACAGGGAAAAATGAGCAGTTCTTC
CDR3aa: CASSLAVTGTGKNEQFF
j_gene: TRBJ2-1
abundance: -
v_gene: TRBV5-1
d_gene: TRBD1

CDR3nt: TGTGCCATCAGTGGGTCTAGCGGGAGGACCGACCAAGAGACCCAGTACTTC
CDR3aa: CAISGSSGRTDQETQYF
j_gene: TRBJ2-5
abundance: -
v_gene: TRBV10-3
d_gene: TRBD2

CDR3nt: TGTGCCAGCAGCCGGACAGACTCTGGAAACACCATATATTTT
CDR3aa: CASSRTDSGNTIYF
j_gene: TRBJ1-3
abundance: -
v_gene: TRBV7-8
d_gene: -

CDR3nt: TGTGCCAGCAGCTTGGTACAGGGGAACACCGGGGAGCTGTTTTTT
CDR3aa: CASSLVQGNTGELFF
j_gene: TRBJ2-2
abundance: -
v_gene: TRBV5-4
d_gene: -

CDR3nt: TGTGCCAGCAGCCAAGGGACAGAATCTTCACCCCTCCACTTT
CDR3aa: CASSQGTESSPLHF
j_gene: TRBJ1-6
abundance: -
v_gene: TRBV3-1/TRBV3-2
d_gene: -

CDR3nt: TGTGCCAGCAGTTCTCAGGGATACTACGAGCAGTACTTC
CDR3aa: CASSSQGYYEQYF
j_gene: TRBJ2-7
abundance: -
v_gene: TRBV27
d_gene: -

CDR3nt: TGTGCCAGCAGCCAAGGGGCGGGAACGGAGCAGTACTTC
CDR3aa: CASSQGAGTEQYF
j_gene: TRBJ2-7
abundance: -
v_gene: TRBV3-1/TRBV3-2
d_gene: -

CDR3nt: TGTGCCAGCAAGAGGAGTAATAATTCACCCCTCCACTTT
CDR3aa: CASKRSNNSPLHF
j_gene: TRBJ1-6
abundance: once
v_gene: TRBV6-5
d_gene: -

CDR3nt: TGTGCCAGCAGTTTGGGACAGGGGAGGGCACCCCTCCACTTT
CDR3aa: CASSLGQGRAPLHF
j_gene: TRBJ1-6
abundance: once
v_gene: TRBV28
d_gene: TRBD1

CDR3nt: TGTGCCAGCAGCTTAGGCGTATCTGGGGCCAACGTCCTGACTTTC
CDR3aa: CASSLGVSGANVLTF
j_gene: TRBJ2-6
abundance: many
v_gene: TRBV7-2
d_gene: -

CDR3nt: TGTGCCAGCAGTCCACTAGCGGGACCCTACGAGCAGTACTTC
CDR3aa: CASSPLAGPYEQYF
j_gene: TRBJ2-7
abundance: -
v_gene: TRBV21-1
d_gene: -

CDR3nt: TGTGCCAGCGGCGATAGCGGGAGGAGAGGCACAGATACGCAGTATTTT
CDR3aa: CASGDSGRRGTDTQYF
j_gene: TRBJ2-3
abundance: -
v_gene: TRBV11-3
d_gene: TRBD2

CDR3nt: TGCGCCAGCAGCCTAGGGACAGGGGACTATGGCTACACCTTC
CDR3aa: CASSLGTGDYGYTF
j_gene: TRBJ1-2
abundance: -
v_gene: TRBV5-1
d_gene: TRBD1

CDR3nt: TGTGCCAGCAGTTCTCCGGGACAGGAATCTGGAAACACCATATATTTT
CDR3aa: CASSSPGQESGNTIYF
j_gene: TRBJ1-3
abundance: -
v_gene: TRBV28
d_gene: TRBD1

CDR3nt: TGTGCCAGCAGTCTGACAGGGAATCAGCCCCAGCATTTT
CDR3aa: CASSLTGNQPQHF
j_gene: TRBJ1-5
abundance: -
v_gene: TRBV12-3/TRBV12-4
d_gene: TRBD1

CDR3nt: TGTGCCAGCTCATCATCCGGGACAGACTACTACGAGCAGTACTTC
CDR3aa: CASSSSGTDYYEQYF
j_gene: TRBJ2-7
abundance: -
v_gene: TRBV18
d_gene: TRBD1

CDR3nt: TGTGCCAGCACCCTCAGCTACAATGAGCAGTTCTTC
CDR3aa: CASTLSYNEQFF
j_gene: TRBJ2-1
abundance: -
v_gene: TRBV12-3/TRBV12-4
d_gene: -

CDR3nt: TGTGCCAGCAGTGAGCGTGTGAGTCGAGGCTACACCTTC
CDR3aa: CASSERVSRGYTF
j_gene: TRBJ1-2
abundance: -
v_gene: TRBV6-1
d_gene: -

CDR3nt: TGCGCCAGCAGCTTCGGTCTCTATGGCTACACCTTC
CDR3aa: CASSFGLYGYTF
j_gene: TRBJ1-2
abundance: -
v_gene: TRBV5-1
d_gene: -

CDR3nt: TGTGCCAGCAGCTTATCGGAGAATCAGCCCCAGCATTTT
CDR3aa: CASSLSENQPQHF
j_gene: TRBJ1-5
abundance: -
v_gene: TRBV7-6
d_gene: -

CDR3nt: TGTGCCAGCAGTCGGACAGGGGGCCCCAATCAGCCCCAGCATTTT
CDR3aa: CASSRTGGPNQPQHF
j_gene: TRBJ1-5
abundance: -
v_gene: TRBV28
d_gene: TRBD1

CDR3nt: TGTGCCAGCAGGCAGGGACAGGGCGGGGAGCAGTACTTC
CDR3aa: CASRQGQGGEQYF
j_gene: TRBJ2-7
abundance: -
v_gene: TRBV6-5
d_gene: TRBD1

CDR3nt: TGTGCCAGCAGCCAAGAAGGGACTAGCGGATACAATGAGCAGTTCTTC
CDR3aa: CASSQEGTSGYNEQFF
j_gene: TRBJ2-1
abundance: once
v_gene: TRBV3-1/TRBV3-2
d_gene: TRBD2

CDR3nt: TGTGCCAGCAGCTTACAAGGCGGTGGCTACACCTTC
CDR3aa: CASSLQGGGYTF
j_gene: TRBJ1-2
abundance: -
v_gene: TRBV7-2
d_gene: -

CDR3nt: TGTGCCAGCAAGGAAGGTCTAGCGGGACGGGGTGAGCAGTTCTTC
CDR3aa: CASKEGLAGRGEQFF
j_gene: TRBJ2-1
abundance: -
v_gene: TRBV25-1
d_gene: TRBD2

CDR3nt: TGTGCCAGCAGTATAGGGCAGGGGGGCTACGAGCAGTACTTC
CDR3aa: CASSIGQGGYEQYF
j_gene: TRBJ2-7
abundance: -
v_gene: TRBV28
d_gene: -

CDR3nt: TGTGCCACCAGCTCCAGGACAGGGGGTTATGAAAAACTGCTTTTT
CDR3aa: CATSSRTGGYEKLLF
j_gene: TRBJ1-4
abundance: -
v_gene: TRBV15
d_gene: TRBD1

CDR3nt: TGTGCCAGCAGTTTACCCCAGGACAGGGGTTCCTATGGCTACACCTTC
CDR3aa: CASSLPQDRGSYGYTF
j_gene: TRBJ1-2
abundance: -
v_gene: TRBV28
d_gene: TRBD1

CDR3nt: TGTGCCAGCAGTTGGGCAGGGGAGAACTACGAGCAGTACTTC
CDR3aa: CASSWAGENYEQYF
j_gene: TRBJ2-7
abundance: -
v_gene: TRBV27
d_gene: -

CDR3nt: TGCAGCGTCAGGACACTATTCCAAGAGACCCAGTACTTC
CDR3aa: CSVRTLFQETQYF
j_gene: TRBJ2-5
abundance: -
v_gene: TRBV29-1
d_gene: -

CDR3nt: TGTGCCAGCAGCTTGGAAAGGAGGACCCCCAGGGGTAATGAAAAACTGCTTTTT
CDR3aa: CASSLERRTPRGNEKLLF
j_gene: TRBJ1-4
abundance: -
v_gene: TRBV5-5
d_gene: -

CDR3nt: TGTGCCAGCAGTTTAGTGCGGGTAGGCGGCACTGAAGCTTTCTTT
CDR3aa: CASSLVRVGGTEAFF
j_gene: TRBJ1-1
abundance: -
v_gene: TRBV27
d_gene: -

CDR3nt: TGTGCCAGCTCACCCGGGACTTCCCGCTTCTACAATGAGCAGTTCTTC
CDR3aa: CASSPGTSRFYNEQFF
j_gene: TRBJ2-1
abundance: once
v_gene: TRBV18
d_gene: -

CDR3nt: TGTGCCAGCAGTTTAATCCCCGCAGTGATGAACACTGAAGCTTTCTTT
CDR3aa: CASSLIPAVMNTEAFF
j_gene: TRBJ1-1
abundance: once
v_gene: TRBV28
d_gene: -

CDR3nt: TGTGCCAGCAGCTGGGGACTACCCGGCGATACGCAGTATTTT
CDR3aa: CASSWGLPGDTQYF
j_gene: TRBJ2-3
abundance: once
v_gene: TRBV7-2
d_gene: TRBD2

CDR3nt: TGCAGCGTTGTAGGGAGATGGGCGGTAGAGCAGTTCTTC
CDR3aa: CSVVGRWAVEQFF
j_gene: TRBJ2-1
abundance: -
v_gene: TRBV29-1
d_gene: -

CDR3nt: TGCGCCAGCAGTGAGGGGCCCCTGACTAGCGGGAACGGTGAGCAGTTCTTC
CDR3aa: CASSEGPLTSGNGEQFF
j_gene: TRBJ2-1
abundance: -
v_gene: TRBV10-1
d_gene: TRBD2

CDR3nt: TGTGCCATCAGGGAGACTAGGAATTCACCCCTCCACTTT
CDR3aa: CAIRETRNSPLHF
j_gene: TRBJ1-6
abundance: -
v_gene: TRBV6-5
d_gene: -